These 22 T cell receptor beta chains came from one sample sequenced in a study of cytomegalovirus exposure and HLA in healthy donors. The PCR made use of 60 Vbeta and 13 Jbeta primers. TCRdb's copy holds only in-frame clones and misses some; the assay was immunoSEQ multiplex PCR. The repertoire includes nearly 110,000 clones, around 76% of them detected once, and 5% to 7% sits in the top ten. Input material: PBMCs. The receptors come from a woman in her forties or fifties in good health and CMV-seropositive.

V usage is TRBV7-2 and J usage is TRBJ2-2; perhaps TRBD2 as D (6 bases). Trimming left V 4 bases short and J 4 bases short, with 19 bases between. The CDR3 has 17 residues. CDR1 is SGHTA, CDR2 FQGNSA, per germline. The CDR3 DNA reads TGTGCCAGCAGCTCGGGGAGTTTAGCGGACTCCACCGGGGAGCTGTTTTTT. It codes for CASSSGSLADSTGELFF.

The rearrangement uses TRBV19 and TRBJ1-1; perhaps TRBD1 as D (6 bases). The germline V and J ends were trimmed by 6 bases and 10 bases, with 12 bases remaining between them. The CDR3 has 11 residues. Germline CDR1 and CDR2: LNHDA and SQIVND (reference sequence). DNA for the CDR3: TGTGCCAGTAGCCTAGCGGGGGCAGCTTTCTTT. This encodes CASSLAGAAFF.

The sample holds one count of this clone. The chain carries TRBV2 and TRBJ1-6; the match to TRBD1 covers 9 bases. The CDR3 sequence is 16 residues long. J lost 9 bases, V lost 0 bases, and 6 bases had no gene match. Germline assignment: CDR1 SNHLY and CDR2 FYNNEI. In DNA, the CDR3 is TGTGCCAGCAGTGAAGCGCGGGGACAGGGAGGTTCACCCCTCCACTTT. Translated, it gives CASSEARGQGGSPLHF.

V and J are TRBV7-9 and TRBJ1-3; 9 nucleotides align to TRBD1. J gave up 8 bases and V 5 bases, and 19 bases lay outside the gene matches. The germline gives CDR1 SEHNR, CDR2 FQNEAQ (reference sequence). CDR3 size: 18 residues. The chain's CDR3 is CASSPRYSNGTGIHTIYF. Here the CDR3 DNA reads TGTGCCAGCAGCCCGCGATACAGTAACGGGACAGGGATACACACCATATATTTT. Full variable domain (outside the CDR3, taken from reference TRBV7-9 and TRBJ1-3): DTGVSQNPRHKITKRGQNVTFRCDPISEHNRLYWYRQTLGQGPEFLTYFQNEAQLEKSRLLSDRFSAERPKGSFSTLEIQRTEQGDSAMYLCASSPRYSNGTGIHTIYFGEGSWLTVV.

The V call is TRBV9, the J call TRBJ2-1; 12 nucleotides agree with TRBD1. The CDR3 is 18 residues long. V dropped 0 bases and J dropped 14; count of bases not matched to a gene: 18. Germline CDR1 reads SGDLS; CDR2 reads YYNGEE. The CDR3 DNA sequence: TGTGCCAGCAGCGTAGACTTTGTTGGGACAGGGGGCCTTGGGGAGAAGTTCTTC. Protein product: CASSVDFVGTGGLGEKFF.

The V and J genes are TRBV9 and TRBJ1-1, with D possibly TRBD1 on 5 matching bases. Germline loops: CDR1 SGDLS, CDR2 YYNGEE. The CDR3 is made up of 13 amino acids. V lost 0 bases, J lost 5 bases, and 8 bases lay in between. The CDR3: CASSVGGATEAFF. As DNA, the CDR3 is TGTGCCAGCAGCGTAGGGGGCGCGACTGAAGCTTTCTTT.

The V gene is TRBV7-2, the J gene TRBJ2-5; D is possibly TRBD1 (5 bases). This CDR3 comprises 16 residues. The V end lost 1 base, the J end lost 5 bases, and 17 bases lay between the germline ends. The germline V gene encodes CDR1 SGHTA and CDR2 FQGNSA. DNA of the CDR3: TGTGCCAGCAGCTTAGGAGGATGGGGCAGGGCGGAGACCCAGTACTTC. Translating gives CASSLGGWGRAETQYF.

The CDR3 DNA reads as TGTGCCAGCAGTTTTAGCGGGGGCGCTTCTGGGGCCAACGTCCTGACTTTC. Its protein product is CASSFSGGASGANVLTF. The rearrangement uses TRBV28 and TRBJ2-6; 9 bases line up with TRBD2. The germline gives CDR1 MDHEN, CDR2 SYDVKM. The CDR3 is 17 amino acids. V shed 3 bases and J 1 base; nucleotides not matched to a gene: 4.

V gene TRBV28 combines with J gene TRBJ1-2, with a possible D match to TRBD1 (6 bases). Germline values: CDR1 MDHEN, CDR2 SYDVKM. The CDR3 covers 13 residues. The V gene lost 10 bases and the J gene lost 6 bases, with 18 bases spanning the gap. The CDR3 here is CANMKTGSNGYTF. Here the CDR3 DNA reads TGTGCCAACATGAAAACAGGGAGCAATGGCTACACCTTC.

The chain recombines TRBV9 with TRBJ1-5; no definite D call. Germline V gene sequence: CDR1 SGDLS, CDR2 YYNGEE. The CDR3 covers 15 residues. V was shortened by 3 bases and J by 5 bases, with 15 bases between the two germline ends. The CDR3 sequence: CASSAQPGNYQPQHF. The CDR3 nucleotides read TGTGCCAGCAGCGCCCAACCGGGGAATTATCAGCCCCAGCATTTT.

This clone was counted a single time. J is TRBJ1-5 and V is TRBV19, with a tentative D call TRBD1 (5 bases). This CDR3 has 13 amino acids. The germline V gene has CDR1 LNHDA and CDR2 SQIVND (reference sequence). V gave up 1 base and J gave up 5 bases, with 6 bases separating them. The CDR3 DNA reads TGTGCCAGTAGTATAGGCAGGGATCAGCCCCAGCATTTT. As protein: CASSIGRDQPQHF. Using reference TRBV19 and TRBJ1-5 for the parts outside the CDR3, the full variable domain is DGGITQSPKYLFRKEGQNVTLSCEQNLNHDAMYWYRQDPGQGLRLIYYSQIVNDFQKGDIAEGYSVSREKKESFPLTVTSAQKNPTAFYLCASSIGRDQPQHFGDGTRLSIL.

The rearrangement joins TRBV7-2 to TRBJ2-7; 13 bases map to TRBD2. The CDR3 runs 17 residues. V lost 1 base and J lost 12; bases outside the gene matches: 15. CDR1 and CDR2 from the germline V gene are SGHTA and FQGNSA. The CDR3 spells CASSLGLAGGSGRVGYF. CDR3 nucleotide sequence: TGTGCCAGCAGCTTAGGACTAGCGGGGGGATCAGGTCGCGTCGGGTACTTC.

The chain employs TRBV11-2 and TRBJ1-3, with unresolved D. V was clipped by 5 bases and J by 7 bases, with 12 bases between them. The CDR3 is 13 amino acids. From germline, CDR1 is SGHAT and CDR2 FQNNGV. CDR3 coding DNA: TGTGCCAGCAGCCCCGGGAGCGCGAACACCATATATTTT. Translated: CASSPGSANTIYF.

This sequence joins TRBV11-1 and TRBJ1-1; maybe TRBD1 (6 bases). Germline V CDR1 and CDR2: SGHAT, FQDESV (reference sequence). This CDR3 contains 15 residues. V lost 5 bases to trimming and J lost 0 bases, with 13 bases between them. The CDR3 DNA sequence: TGTGCCAGCAGCGTTACAGGGAATATGAACACTGAAGCTTTCTTT. Encoded protein: CASSVTGNMNTEAFF. The full variable domain, with the rest looked up from reference TRBV11-1 and TRBJ1-1, is EAEVAQSPRYKITEKSQAVAFWCDPISGHATLYWYRQILGQGPELLVQFQDESVVDDSQLPKDRFSAERLKGVDSTLKIQPAELGDSAMYLCASSVTGNMNTEAFFGQGTRLTVV.

The gene calls are TRBV5-4 and TRBJ1-2, with 11 nucleotides matching TRBD1. Germline CDR1 reads SGHNT; CDR2 reads YYREEE (reference sequence). The CDR3 has 18 residues. With 0 bases clipped from V and 3 bases from J, the junction kept 10 bases outside the gene matches. This CDR3 is CASSLALGTGGRDYGYTF. In nucleotides, the CDR3 is TGTGCCAGCAGCTTGGCCTTGGGGACAGGGGGTAGGGACTATGGCTACACCTTC.

The chain couples TRBV4-2 to TRBJ2-7; D is undetermined. This CDR3 spans 17 amino acids. Germline CDR1 and CDR2: LGHNA and YNFKEQ. Trimming pared 1 base from V and 2 bases from J, leaving 18 bases between. The chain's CDR3 is CASSQGSLKTRTYEQYF. The CDR3 nucleotides read TGTGCCAGCAGCCAAGGGTCTTTGAAGACACGTACCTACGAGCAGTACTTC.

V and J are TRBV19 and TRBJ2-5, with D perhaps TRBD1 (6 bases). Germline V lookup: CDR1 LNHDA, CDR2 SQIVND (reference sequence). There are 14 residues in the CDR3. Trimming stripped 3 bases from V and 9 bases from J, with 17 bases between. The CDR3 region is CASSMGSQGTAQYF. The CDR3, as DNA: TGTGCCAGTAGTATGGGATCACAGGGCACGGCCCAGTACTTC.

This CDR3 reads CASKMTANSYNEQFF. The CDR3, as DNA: TGTGCCAGCAAGATGACAGCAAACTCCTACAATGAGCAGTTCTTC. The chain uses TRBV27 and TRBJ2-1, with a possible D match to TRBD1 (5 bases). CDR1 is MNHEY, CDR2 SMNVEV, per germline (reference sequence). The CDR3 runs 15 residues. V gave up 7 bases and J gave up 0 bases, with 13 bases separating them.

The V call is TRBV5-4, the J call TRBJ2-2; 7 positions match TRBD2. The CDR3 length is 16 residues. V shed 4 bases and J 3 bases; nucleotides not matched to a gene: 9. CDR1 is SGHNT and CDR2 is YYREEE in the germline V gene (reference sequence). The CDR3, as DNA: TGTGCCAGCAGCCTGGGGGTCGGGGGGTACACCGGGGAGCTGTTTTTT. Translation gives CASSLGVGGYTGELFF. The variable domain in full, completed from reference TRBV5-4 and TRBJ2-2, reads ETGVTQSPTHLIKTRGQQVTLRCSSQSGHNTVSWYQQALGQGPQFIFQYYREEENGRGNFPPRFSGLQFPNYSSELNVNALELDDSALYLCASSLGVGGYTGELFFGEGSRLTVL.

This clone occurred a few times. The CDR3 sequence is CASSELSNQPQHF. The CDR3 DNA follows: TGTGCCAGCAGTGAACTGAGCAATCAGCCCCAGCATTTT. This sequence joins TRBV2 and TRBJ1-5, with D unclear. The ends were cut back, 2 bases at V and 1 base at J, with 3 bases in the middle. The germline gives CDR1 SNHLY, CDR2 FYNNEI. The CDR3 totals 13 residues.

The J gene is TRBJ2-4, the V gene TRBV28; 8 nucleotides line up with TRBD1. The CDR3 consists of 14 residues. Trimming removed 6 bases from V and 6 bases from J; junction bases left unmatched: 7. CDR1 and CDR2 from the germline V gene are MDHEN and SYDVKM. CDR3 sequence: CASRTRTGTNIQYF. In DNA, the CDR3 is TGTGCCAGCAGAACGCGGACAGGGACAAACATTCAGTACTTC.

V gene TRBV5-1 combines with J gene TRBJ2-2; no definite D call. Germline CDR1 is SGHRS and CDR2 is YFSETQ. This CDR3 contains 15 residues. V was shortened by 0 bases and J by 6 bases, with 12 bases between the two germline ends. CDR3 loop: CASSLDLAGSGELFF. The CDR3 DNA reads TGCGCCAGCAGCTTGGATCTGGCTGGCTCCGGGGAGCTGTTTTTT.